These 3 T cell receptor beta chains were all obtained from the same sample, sequenced in a study of T-cell reconstitution after alpha-beta-depleted transplantation in children. Researchers prepared the TCRbeta library using unique molecular identifiers, the study reports. One entry per CDR3 protein results from TCRdb running MiXCR on the PCR reads. The sample shows 450,000 to 550,000 distinct CDR3 sequences, over 10% of them seen only once. The sequenced sample was PBMCs, mostly from graft donor cells, obtained 180 days after TCRalphabeta/CD19-depleted stem cell transplant. The receptors derive from a female patient between 2 and 15 years old who had a stem cell transplant for aplastic anemia, so the T cells may come from the graft donor.

This clonotype was seen repeatedly, ten times or more. This chain connects TRBV12-3 or TRBV12-4 to TRBJ2-3; no firm D call. V was clipped by 1 base and J by 2 bases, with 10 bases between them. This CDR3 is 15 amino acids long. The CDR3 sequence is CASSLDRPLTDTQYF. CDR3 DNA sequence: TGTGCCAGCAGTTTAGATCGTCCACTCACAGATACGCAGTATTTT.

There are a few counts of this clonotype. This chain uses TRBV15 with TRBJ2-7; 9 bases are shared with TRBD1. The germline gives CDR1 LNHNV, CDR2 YYDKDF (reference sequence). J lost 5 bases, V lost 4 bases, and 9 bases had no gene match. The CDR3 sequence is 15 residues long. This chain's CDR3 is CATSTETGGFNEQYF. Here the CDR3 DNA reads TGTGCCACCAGCACCGAGACAGGGGGATTCAACGAGCAGTACTTC.

The chain recombines TRBV12-3 or TRBV12-4 with TRBJ2-1, with 14 nucleotides matching TRBD2. The length of the CDR3 is 17 residues. Trimming cost V 6 bases and J 4 bases; bases outside gene matches: 8. The CDR3 loop is CASSRGTSGSDYNEQFF. The CDR3 coding sequence is TGTGCCAGCAGCCGGGGGACTAGCGGGAGTGATTACAATGAGCAGTTCTTC.